The 17 T cell receptor beta chains presented below share a single source sample, sequenced in a study of cytomegalovirus exposure and HLA in healthy donors (dated by TCRdb to 2016 to 2017). Libraries came from the immunoSEQ multiplex PCR assay. For the multiplex PCR, a mixture combining 60 forward primers for TCR Vbeta segments and 13 reverse primers for TCR Jbeta segments was used. This is the immuneACCESS table as TCRdb keeps it, with only in-frame sequences that have V and J called. A part of the clones is gone; compared with another copy, unresolved V genes explain less than half, and the rest is unexplained. The sample records some 180,000 clones, around 80% of which are singletons. The biggest ten clones account for about 2.1% of the sample. Input material: PBMCs. The receptors were gathered from a man under 40 in good health and CMV-seronegative.

The genes are TRBV5-6 and TRBJ2-1; 10 bases match TRBD1. The CDR3 covers 14 residues. Germline trimming cut 4 bases from V and 5 bases from J; bases unmatched to any gene: 3. Per the germline V gene, CDR1 is SGHDT and CDR2 is YYEEEE. The DNA of the CDR3 is TGTGCCAGCAGCCTAGGGACAGGGGACAATGAGCAGTTCTTC. Protein product: CASSLGTGDNEQFF.

The chain employs TRBV19 and TRBJ1-1; TRBD1 is a possible D gene (5 bases). The CDR3 sequence is 18 residues long. The germline V and J ends were trimmed by 2 bases and 1 base, with 20 bases remaining between them. In germline, CDR1 is LNHDA, CDR2 SQIVND (reference sequence). The CDR3 is CASSIRSTGSTGNTEAFF. DNA of the CDR3: TGTGCCAGTAGTATACGGTCTACAGGTAGCACAGGGAACACTGAAGCTTTCTTT.

The chain has TRBV28 and TRBJ1-6; D ambiguous. Germline values: CDR1 MDHEN, CDR2 SYDVKM. The CDR3 is 14 residues long. V lost 6 bases and J lost 0, with 6 bases in between. Written as DNA, the CDR3 is TGTGCCAGCAGGGGGAGCTCCTATAATTCACCCCTCCACTTT. It encodes CASRGSSYNSPLHF. The full variable domain, rest sourced from reference TRBV28 and TRBJ1-6, is DVKVTQSSRYLVKRTGEKVFLECVQDMDHENMFWYRQDPGLGLRLIYFSYDVKMKEKGDIPEGYSVSREKKERFSLILESASTNQTSMYLCASRGSSYNSPLHFGNGTRLTVT.

This clone has more than one count but fewer than ten. This rearrangement joins TRBV9 to TRBJ1-2, with D possibly TRBD1 on 5 matching bases. The CDR3 contains 13 residues. Germline loops: CDR1 SGDLS, CDR2 YYNGEE. V lost 0 bases and J 6 bases, leaving 9 bases between the germline ends. The CDR3 spells CASSVGAGNGYTF. The CDR3 nucleotides are TGTGCCAGCAGCGTAGGGGCAGGGAATGGCTACACCTTC.

CDR3 sequence (DNA): TGTGCCAGCAGCTTACGGGACAGGGGGATAGATACGCAGTATTTT. Translation gives CASSLRDRGIDTQYF. The genes are TRBV11-2 and TRBJ2-3; 11 positions agree with TRBD1. CDR1 is SGHAT, CDR2 FQNNGV, per germline. The ends lost 2 bases at V and 5 bases at J; junction bases unmatched: 3. The CDR3 contains 15 residues.

The CDR3 sequence is CASSSLRGTGFWSQAFF. CDR3 nucleotides: TGTGCCAGCAGTTCCCTCAGAGGGACAGGGTTTTGGTCCCAAGCTTTCTTT. The chain uses TRBV28 and TRBJ1-1, with 9 bases that match TRBD1. V was clipped by 4 bases and J by 9 bases; unmatched bases: 18. This CDR3 has 17 amino acids. Germline CDR1 reads MDHEN; CDR2 reads SYDVKM.

The V gene is TRBV10-2, the J gene TRBJ1-1, with D unresolved. The CDR3 is 15 amino acids. Trimming removed 10 bases at V and 1 base at J, with 19 bases between. The germline V gene encodes CDR1 WSHSY and CDR2 SAAADI. The CDR3 is CAIHPARLGNTEAFF. The CDR3 DNA reads as TGCGCCATTCACCCGGCAAGACTAGGGAACACTGAAGCTTTCTTT.

The gene calls are TRBV15 and TRBJ1-1, with TRBD1 matching 7 bases. The CDR3 covers 14 residues. The J segment lost 12 bases and the V segment lost 5 bases, leaving 15 bases of the junction unmatched. Germline lookup yields CDR1 LNHNV and CDR2 YYDKDF (reference sequence). The CDR3 coding sequence is TGTGCCACCAGCGGATCCGACAGGGTGATCGGGTCTTTCTTT. Amino acids: CATSGSDRVIGSFF.

J is TRBJ2-1 and V is TRBV25-1; D is undetermined. V gave up 1 base and J gave up 9 bases, with 7 bases separating them. CDR3 length: 12 amino acids. Looked up from germline, CDR1 is MGHDK and CDR2 is SYGVNS. Here the CDR3 DNA reads TGTGCCAGCAGTGAATCAACAAGTGAGCAGTTCTTC. Its translation is CASSESTSEQFF.

The chain uses TRBV28 and TRBJ1-2; TRBD1 agrees at 7 bases. V was pared by 5 bases and J by 2 bases, with 5 bases of the junction left unmatched. Germline assignment: CDR1 MDHEN and CDR2 SYDVKM. The CDR3 spans 14 residues. The CDR3 is CASSLRDSNYGYTF. Here the CDR3 DNA reads TGTGCCAGCAGTCTCCGGGACAGCAACTATGGCTACACCTTC.

The CDR3 spells CAISSGGEQYF. The CDR3 coding sequence is TGTGCCATCAGTTCCGGGGGAGAGCAGTACTTC. This sequence joins TRBV10-3 and TRBJ2-7, with D perhaps matching TRBD2 (6 bases). Germline lookup yields CDR1 ENHRY and CDR2 SYGVKD. V was shortened by 5 bases and J by 7 bases, with 9 bases between the two germline ends. CDR3 length: 11 amino acids.

This sequence joins TRBV5-6 and TRBJ2-7; 10 nucleotides align to TRBD1. The CDR3 spans 17 residues. The germline CDR1 and CDR2 sequences are SGHDT and YYEEEE. Trimming removed 3 bases from V and 4 bases from J; junction bases left unmatched: 13. CDR3 DNA: TGTGCCAGCAGCTCCCTACTCCGTGTGGGACAGGGGTACGAGCAGTACTTC. Its protein is CASSSLLRVGQGYEQYF.

V gene TRBV6-5 combines with J gene TRBJ2-1; no firm D call. This CDR3 region has 13 residues. V was cut by 6 bases and J by 1 base, with 7 bases left in between. Germline-derived CDR1 and CDR2 are MNHEY and SVGAGI. Here the CDR3 DNA reads TGTGCCAGCAGCCCAGATTCCTACAATGAGCAGTTCTTC. Protein product: CASSPDSYNEQFF.

V gene TRBV10-3 combines with J gene TRBJ2-5; 12 nucleotides align to TRBD1. Germline lookup yields CDR1 ENHRY and CDR2 SYGVKD. The CDR3 spans 15 residues. The V and J ends lost 3 bases and 7 bases, in that order; junction bases with no gene match: 6. This CDR3 reads CAISERDRGLATQYF. CDR3 bases: TGTGCCATCAGTGAAAGGGACAGGGGGCTAGCGACCCAGTACTTC.

V usage is TRBV9 and J usage is TRBJ1-6; tentatively, D is TRBD1 (6 bases). V was clipped by 0 bases and J by 10 bases, with 14 bases between them. The CDR3 covers 15 residues. Germline CDR1 is SGDLS and CDR2 is YYNGEE. Here the CDR3 DNA reads TGTGCCAGCAGCGTAGCGGTAGGGGGTACCTCACCCCTCCACTTT. Translating it yields CASSVAVGGTSPLHF.

The chain links TRBV2 to TRBJ1-2, with 7 positions matching TRBD1. The V gene end was trimmed by 7 bases and the J gene end by 4 bases; junction bases not matched to a gene: 3. The germline CDR1 and CDR2 sequences are SNHLY and FYNNEI. There are 12 residues in the CDR3. The DNA for the CDR3 is TGTGCCAGCACGGGGGACAGCTATGGCTACACCTTC. Translated, it gives CASTGDSYGYTF. Combining the CDR3 with reference TRBV2 and TRBJ1-2 gives the whole variable domain EPEVTQTPSHQVTQMGQEVILRCVPISNHLYFYWYRQILGQKVEFLVSFYNNEISEKSEIFDDQFSVERPDGSNFTLKIRSTKLEDSAMYFCASTGDSYGYTFGSGTRLTVV.

This clone was observed a single time. The rearrangement links TRBV6-5 to TRBJ1-6; weak D call: TRBD1 (6 bases). V was trimmed by 6 bases and J by 9 bases, leaving 18 bases between them. The CDR3 runs 15 residues. Germline-derived CDR1 and CDR2 are MNHEY and SVGAGI. CDR3 DNA: TGTGCCAGCAGCCGAACAGGGACCCGGGCTTCACCCCTCCACTTT. Protein: CASSRTGTRASPLHF.